Included here is one T cell receptor beta chain sequence, with context. Antigen unknown. These data originate in a study of cytomegalovirus exposure and HLA in healthy donors. Overall study findings and caveats: A missense variant in DCLRE1C was later tied to TCR beta V- and J-gene trimming. Earlier analysis looked at TCR beta V segments, and most were productive about 90% or about 30% of the time.

V was clipped by 4 bases and J by 1 base, with 14 bases between them. The CDR3 extends over 15 amino acids. The germline V gene encodes CDR1 SGHNT and CDR2 YYREEE (reference sequence). Vbeta (60) and Jbeta (13) primers were used in the PCR. This table comes from immunoSEQ multiplex PCR, and its TCRdb copy is limited to in-frame clones, with some not included. The table lists around 74,000 clones. Sequenced: PBMCs. The sequence was collected from a man aged 25 to 40 in good health and CMV-seronegative. This rearrangement joins TRBV5-4 to TRBJ1-1; tentative D call: TRBD1 (5 bases). CDR3 coding DNA: TGTGCCAGCAGCCCCGGGGGGAGAGGGAACACTGAAGCTTTCTTT. Translation: CASSPGGRGNTEAFF.